These T cell receptor beta chains were read from a single sample in a study of T cells in Graves' hyperthyroidism and ophthalmopathy. TCRdb called the multiplex PCR reads again in MiXCR, with one record for every CDR3 protein. The top ten clones hold under 25% of a sample with approximately 350,000 distinct CDR3 sequences, approximately 16% of them seen once. The material sequenced was blood. Receptor source: a woman aged 60-70 years with Graves' ophthalmopathy. The CDR3 runs from the conserved cysteine through the conserved F or W. D genes are given only for firm matches. The listing skips clone size in some rows; elsewhere it reads once, few, many or a size class.

CDR3 | DNA | size | V | D | J
CAWSANRATEAFF | TGTGCCTGGAGCGCAAACAGGGCTACTGAAGCTTTCTTT | many | TRBV30 | . | TRBJ1-1
CASSKGGLYNEQFF | TGTGCCAGCAGTAAGGGAGGTTTGTACAATGAGCAGTTCTTC | many | TRBV2 | . | TRBJ2-1
CSAMGQGLSEAFF | TGCAGTGCTATGGGACAGGGCTTATCTGAAGCTTTCTTT | many | TRBV20-1 | TRBD1 | TRBJ1-1
CASSPIQGGETQYF | TGTGCCAGCTCACCAATACAGGGAGGCGAGACCCAGTACTTC | . | TRBV18 | . | TRBJ2-5
CASSPRSTGTYEQYF | TGTGCCAGCTCACCCCGCTCGACAGGGACGTACGAGCAGTACTTC | many | TRBV18 | TRBD1 | TRBJ2-7
CAISESGGRGNEQFF | TGTGCCATCAGTGAGTCCGGCGGGAGAGGTAATGAGCAGTTCTTC | many | TRBV10-3 | TRBD2 | TRBJ2-1
CASSVLWTDSPYEQYF | TGTGCCAGCAGCGTCCTGTGGACCGACTCCCCCTACGAGCAGTACTTC | few | TRBV9 | . | TRBJ2-7
CASSLGPGGEQYF | TGCGCCAGCAGCTTGGGTCCAGGAGGCGAGCAGTACTTC | . | TRBV5-1 | . | TRBJ2-7
CASSGVGGGYTF | TGTGCCAGCAGCGGGGTGGGGGGTGGCTACACCTTC | . | TRBV6-2/TRBV6-3 | . | TRBJ1-2
CSVLAGGADTQYF | TGCAGCGTTCTGGCGGGAGGGGCAGATACGCAGTATTTT | many | TRBV29-1 | TRBD2 | TRBJ2-3
CASSLFSGQVEQYF | TGTGCCAGCAGTCTGTTTTCGGGTCAGGTCGAGCAGTACTTC | many | TRBV28 | . | TRBJ2-7
CASSPVEGAEEKLFF | TGCGCCAGCAGCCCTGTCGAGGGGGCTGAGGAAAAACTGTTTTTT | many | TRBV4-1 | TRBD1 | TRBJ1-4
CASSESRDRDYEQYF | TGCGCCAGCAGTGAGAGCCGGGACAGGGACTACGAGCAGTACTTC | many | TRBV10-1 | TRBD1 | TRBJ2-7
CASSQTSGNEQFF | TGTGCCAGCAGCCAAACCTCTGGCAATGAGCAGTTCTTC | few | TRBV14 | . | TRBJ2-1